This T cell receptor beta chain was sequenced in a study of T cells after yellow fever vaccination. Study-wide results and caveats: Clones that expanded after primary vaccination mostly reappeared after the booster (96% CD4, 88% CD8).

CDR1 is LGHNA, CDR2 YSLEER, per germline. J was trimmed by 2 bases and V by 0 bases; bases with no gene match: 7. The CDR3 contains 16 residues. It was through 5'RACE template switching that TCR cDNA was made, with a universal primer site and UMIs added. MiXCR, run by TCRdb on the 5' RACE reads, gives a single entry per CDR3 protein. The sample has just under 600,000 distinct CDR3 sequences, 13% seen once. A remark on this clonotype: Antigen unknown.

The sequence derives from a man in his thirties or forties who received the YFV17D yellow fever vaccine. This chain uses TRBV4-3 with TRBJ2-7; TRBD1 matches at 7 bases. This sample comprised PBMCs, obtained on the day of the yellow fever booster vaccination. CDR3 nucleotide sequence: TGCGCCAGCAGCCAAGATGGGAGAGGGGGCACCTACGAGCAGTACTTC. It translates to CASSQDGRGGTYEQYF.